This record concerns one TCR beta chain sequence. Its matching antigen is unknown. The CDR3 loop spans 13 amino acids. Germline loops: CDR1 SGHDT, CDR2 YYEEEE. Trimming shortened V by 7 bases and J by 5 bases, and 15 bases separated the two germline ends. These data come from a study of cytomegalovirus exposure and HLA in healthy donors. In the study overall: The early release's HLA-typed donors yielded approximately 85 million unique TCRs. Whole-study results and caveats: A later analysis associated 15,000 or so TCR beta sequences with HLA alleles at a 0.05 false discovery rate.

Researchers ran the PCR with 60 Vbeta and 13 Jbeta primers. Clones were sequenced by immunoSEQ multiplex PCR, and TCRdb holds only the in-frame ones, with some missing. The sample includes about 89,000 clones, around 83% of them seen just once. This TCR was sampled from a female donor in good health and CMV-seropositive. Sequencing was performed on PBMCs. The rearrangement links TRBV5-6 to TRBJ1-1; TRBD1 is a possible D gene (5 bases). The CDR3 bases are TGTGCCAGCCGGTGGGGGGGGTTGACTGAAGCTTTCTTT. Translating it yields CASRWGGLTEAFF.